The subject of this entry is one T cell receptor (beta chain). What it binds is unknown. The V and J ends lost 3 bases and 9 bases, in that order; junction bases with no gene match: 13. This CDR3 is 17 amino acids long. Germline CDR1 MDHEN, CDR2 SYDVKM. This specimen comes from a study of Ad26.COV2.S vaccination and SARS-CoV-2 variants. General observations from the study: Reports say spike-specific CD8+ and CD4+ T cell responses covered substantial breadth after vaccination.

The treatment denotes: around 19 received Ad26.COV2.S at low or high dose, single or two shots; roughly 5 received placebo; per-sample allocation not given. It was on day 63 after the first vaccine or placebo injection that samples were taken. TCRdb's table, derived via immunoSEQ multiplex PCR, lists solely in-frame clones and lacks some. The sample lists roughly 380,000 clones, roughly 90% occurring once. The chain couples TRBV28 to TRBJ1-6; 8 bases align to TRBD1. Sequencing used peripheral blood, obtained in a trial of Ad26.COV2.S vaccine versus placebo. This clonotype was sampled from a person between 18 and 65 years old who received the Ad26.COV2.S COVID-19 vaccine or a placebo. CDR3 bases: TGTGCCAGCAGTTTCCGGACAGGGACCCTCCCTGGTTCACCCCTCCACTTT. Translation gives CASSFRTGTLPGSPLHF.